These 2 T cell receptor beta chains were all obtained from the same sample, sequenced in a study of T cell responses to AZD1222 COVID-19 vaccine. TCRdb's table, derived via immunoSEQ multiplex PCR, lists solely in-frame clones and lacks some. The sample carries 25,000 to 30,000 clones, roughly 90% recorded once. This specimen consisted of peripheral blood, obtained on day 0 of AZD1222 vaccination. The receptors here all came from an adult in good health.

This chain joins TRBV5-1 and TRBJ2-5; tentatively, D is TRBD1 (5 bases). The CDR3 length is 14 residues. V was clipped by 3 bases and J by 2 bases, with 11 bases between them. CDR1 SGHRS and CDR2 YFSETQ come from the germline V gene. DNA for the CDR3: TGCGCCAGCAGCTGGGGATACAGGCAAGAGACCCAGTACTTC. Translated, it gives CASSWGYRQETQYF.

The V gene is TRBV7-9, the J gene TRBJ1-2, with no clear D. V was clipped by 1 base and J by 6 bases, with 12 bases between them. This CDR3 spans 14 amino acids. Germline loops: CDR1 SEHNR, CDR2 FQNEAQ (reference sequence). CDR3 residues: CASSLVAGSHGYTF. CDR3 nucleotides: TGTGCCAGCAGCTTAGTAGCAGGTTCCCATGGCTACACCTTC.